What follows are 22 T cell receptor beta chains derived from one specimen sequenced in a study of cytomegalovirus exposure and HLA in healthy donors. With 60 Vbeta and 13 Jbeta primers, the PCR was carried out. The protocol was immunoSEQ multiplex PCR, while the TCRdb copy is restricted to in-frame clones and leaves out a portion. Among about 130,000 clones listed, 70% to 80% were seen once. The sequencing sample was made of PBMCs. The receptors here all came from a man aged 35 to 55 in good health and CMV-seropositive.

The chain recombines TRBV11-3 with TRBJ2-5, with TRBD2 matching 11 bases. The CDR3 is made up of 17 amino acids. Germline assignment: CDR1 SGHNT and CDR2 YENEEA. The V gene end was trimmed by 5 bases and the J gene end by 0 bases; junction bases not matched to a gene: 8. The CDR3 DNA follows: TGTGCCAGCAGCCTAGGGGCTAGCGGGGGGAACCAAGAGACCCAGTACTTC. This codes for CASSLGASGGNQETQYF.

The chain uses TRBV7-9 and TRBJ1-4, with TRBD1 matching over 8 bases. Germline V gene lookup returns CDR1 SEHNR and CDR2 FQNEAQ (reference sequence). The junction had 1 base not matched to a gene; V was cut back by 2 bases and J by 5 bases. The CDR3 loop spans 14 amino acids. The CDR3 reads CASSLRTGNEKLFF. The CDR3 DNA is TGTGCCAGCAGCTTAAGGACAGGGAATGAAAAACTGTTTTTT.

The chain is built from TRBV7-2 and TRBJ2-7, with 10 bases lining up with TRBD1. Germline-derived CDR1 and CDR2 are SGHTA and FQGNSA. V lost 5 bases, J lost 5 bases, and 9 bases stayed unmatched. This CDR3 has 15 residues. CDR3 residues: CASSKPPGQGNEQYF. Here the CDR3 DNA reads TGTGCCAGCAGCAAGCCCCCGGGACAGGGGAACGAGCAGTACTTC. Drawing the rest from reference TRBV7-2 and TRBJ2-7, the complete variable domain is GAGVSQSPSNKVTEKGKDVELRCDPISGHTALYWYRQSLGQGLEFLIYFQGNSAPDKSGLPSDRFSAERTGGSVSTLTIQRTQQEDSAVYLCASSKPPGQGNEQYFGPGTRLTVT.

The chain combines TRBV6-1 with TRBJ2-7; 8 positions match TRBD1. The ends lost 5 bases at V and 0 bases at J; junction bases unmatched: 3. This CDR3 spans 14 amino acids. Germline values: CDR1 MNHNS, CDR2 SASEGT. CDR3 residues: CASSNRGTSYEQYF. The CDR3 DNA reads TGTGCCAGCAGTAACAGGGGGACCTCCTACGAGCAGTACTTC.

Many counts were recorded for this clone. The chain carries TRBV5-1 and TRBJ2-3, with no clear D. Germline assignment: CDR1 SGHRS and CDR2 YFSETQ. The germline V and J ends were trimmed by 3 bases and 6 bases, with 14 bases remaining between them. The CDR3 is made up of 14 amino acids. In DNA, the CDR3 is TGCGCCAGCAGCTCCTACGAACTAAGCGATACGCAGTATTTT. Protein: CASSSYELSDTQYF. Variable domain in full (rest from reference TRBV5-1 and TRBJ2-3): KAGVTQTPRYLIKTRGQQVTLSCSPISGHRSVSWYQQTPGQGLQFLFEYFSETQRNKGNFPGRFSGRQFSNSRSEMNVSTLELGDSALYLCASSSYELSDTQYFGPGTRLTVL.

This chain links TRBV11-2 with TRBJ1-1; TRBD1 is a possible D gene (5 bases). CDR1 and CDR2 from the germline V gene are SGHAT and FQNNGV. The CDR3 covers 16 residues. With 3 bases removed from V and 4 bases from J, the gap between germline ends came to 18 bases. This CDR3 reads CASSFPPKGSGTEAFF. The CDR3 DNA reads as TGTGCCAGCAGCTTCCCTCCGAAGGGGTCTGGCACTGAAGCTTTCTTT. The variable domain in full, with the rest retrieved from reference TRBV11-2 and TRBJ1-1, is EAGVAQSPRYKIIEKRQSVAFWCNPISGHATLYWYQQILGQGPKLLIQFQNNGVVDDSQLPKDRFSAERLKGVDSTLKIQPAKLEDSAVYLCASSFPPKGSGTEAFFGQGTRLTVV.

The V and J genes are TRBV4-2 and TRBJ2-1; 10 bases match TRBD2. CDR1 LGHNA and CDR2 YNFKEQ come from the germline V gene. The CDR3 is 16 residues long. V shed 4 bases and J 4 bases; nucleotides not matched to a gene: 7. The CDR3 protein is CASSREAGGGYNEQFF. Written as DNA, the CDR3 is TGTGCCAGCAGCCGGGAAGCGGGAGGGGGATACAATGAGCAGTTCTTC.

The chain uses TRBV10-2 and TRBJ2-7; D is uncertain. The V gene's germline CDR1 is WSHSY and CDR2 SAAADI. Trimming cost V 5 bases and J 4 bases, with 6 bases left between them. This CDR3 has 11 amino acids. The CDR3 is CASSPRYEQYF. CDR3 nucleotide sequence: TGCGCCAGCAGTCCGAGGTACGAGCAGTACTTC.

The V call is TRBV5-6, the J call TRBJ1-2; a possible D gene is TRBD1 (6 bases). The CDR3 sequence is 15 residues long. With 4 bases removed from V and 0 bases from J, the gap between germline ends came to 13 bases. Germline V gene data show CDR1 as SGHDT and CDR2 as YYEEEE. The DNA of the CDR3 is TGTGCCAGCAGCGCCCCCGACAGGACTAACTATGGCTACACCTTC. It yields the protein CASSAPDRTNYGYTF.

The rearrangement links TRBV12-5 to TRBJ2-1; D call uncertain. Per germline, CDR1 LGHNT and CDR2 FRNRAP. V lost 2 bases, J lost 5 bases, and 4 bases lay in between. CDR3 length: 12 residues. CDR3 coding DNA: TGTGCTAGTGGTTTGTTCGACAATGAGCAGTTCTTC. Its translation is CASGLFDNEQFF. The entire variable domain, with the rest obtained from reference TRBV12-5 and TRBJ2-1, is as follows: DARVTQTPRHKVTEMGQEVTMRCQPILGHNTVFWYRQTMMQGLELLAYFRNRAPLDDSGMPKDRFSAEMPDATLATLKIQPSEPRDSAVYFCASGLFDNEQFFGPGTRLTVL.

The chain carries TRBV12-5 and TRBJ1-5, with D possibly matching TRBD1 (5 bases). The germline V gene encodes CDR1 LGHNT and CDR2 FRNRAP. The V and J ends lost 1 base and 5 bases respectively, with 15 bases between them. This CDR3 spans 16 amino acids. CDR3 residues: CASGLARPGGDQPQHF. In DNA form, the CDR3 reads TGTGCTAGTGGTTTGGCCCGACCGGGGGGAGATCAGCCCCAGCATTTT.

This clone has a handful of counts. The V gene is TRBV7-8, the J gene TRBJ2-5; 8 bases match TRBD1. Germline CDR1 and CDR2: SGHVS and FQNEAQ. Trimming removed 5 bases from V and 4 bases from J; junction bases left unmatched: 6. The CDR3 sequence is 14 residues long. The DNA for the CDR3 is TGTGCCAGCAGCCCGCGGACAGGGCGAGAGACCCAGTACTTC. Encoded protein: CASSPRTGRETQYF.

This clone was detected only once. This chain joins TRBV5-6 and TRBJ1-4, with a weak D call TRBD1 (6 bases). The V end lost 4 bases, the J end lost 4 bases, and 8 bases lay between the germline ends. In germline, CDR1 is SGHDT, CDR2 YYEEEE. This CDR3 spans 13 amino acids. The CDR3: CASSRTVNEKLFF. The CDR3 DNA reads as TGTGCCAGCAGCAGGACAGTTAATGAAAAACTGTTTTTT.

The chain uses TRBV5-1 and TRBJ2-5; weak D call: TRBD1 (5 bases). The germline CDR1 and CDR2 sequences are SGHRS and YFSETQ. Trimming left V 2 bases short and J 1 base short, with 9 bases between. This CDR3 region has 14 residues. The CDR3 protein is CASSFSGFQETQYF. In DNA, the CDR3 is TGCGCCAGCAGCTTCTCAGGGTTCCAAGAGACCCAGTACTTC. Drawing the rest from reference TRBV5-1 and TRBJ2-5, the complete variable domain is KAGVTQTPRYLIKTRGQQVTLSCSPISGHRSVSWYQQTPGQGLQFLFEYFSETQRNKGNFPGRFSGRQFSNSRSEMNVSTLELGDSALYLCASSFSGFQETQYFGPGTRLLVL.

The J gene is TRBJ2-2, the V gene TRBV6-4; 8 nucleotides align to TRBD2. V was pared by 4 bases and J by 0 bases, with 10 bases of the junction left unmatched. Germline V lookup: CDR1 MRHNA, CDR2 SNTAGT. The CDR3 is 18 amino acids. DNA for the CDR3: TGTGCCAGCAGTGTGGGACTAGTGGGTATCGCGAACACCGGGGAGCTGTTTTTT. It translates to CASSVGLVGIANTGELFF.

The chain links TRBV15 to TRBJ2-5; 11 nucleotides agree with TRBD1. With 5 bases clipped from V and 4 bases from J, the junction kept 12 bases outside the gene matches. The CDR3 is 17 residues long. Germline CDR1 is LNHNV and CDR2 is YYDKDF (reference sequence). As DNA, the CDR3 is TGTGCCACCAGCCGGCTGAGGGGACAGGGGGGATTAGAGACCCAGTACTTC. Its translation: CATSRLRGQGGLETQYF.

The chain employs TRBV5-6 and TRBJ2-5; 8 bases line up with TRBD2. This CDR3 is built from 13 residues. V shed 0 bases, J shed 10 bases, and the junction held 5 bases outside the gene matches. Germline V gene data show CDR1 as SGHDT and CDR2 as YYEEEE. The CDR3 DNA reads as TGTGCCAGCAGCTTGGCCGGGGGGGGGAGCCAGTACTTC. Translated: CASSLAGGGSQYF.

CDR3 nucleotide sequence: TGTGCCACGCGTGAGGGGGCAGGGTATCAAGAGACCCAGTACTTC. The encoded protein is CATREGAGYQETQYF. The chain uses TRBV7-2 and TRBJ2-5, with 7 nucleotides matching TRBD1. Germline CDR1 reads SGHTA; CDR2 reads FQGNSA. The ends lost 10 bases at V and 2 bases at J; junction bases unmatched: 13. The CDR3 loop spans 15 amino acids.

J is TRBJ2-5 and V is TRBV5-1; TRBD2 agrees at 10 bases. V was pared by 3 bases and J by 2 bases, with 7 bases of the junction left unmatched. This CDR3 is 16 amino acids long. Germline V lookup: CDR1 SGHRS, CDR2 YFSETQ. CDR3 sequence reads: CASSSGGTSAQETQYF. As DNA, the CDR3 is TGCGCCAGCAGCTCCGGGGGGACTAGCGCTCAAGAGACCCAGTACTTC.

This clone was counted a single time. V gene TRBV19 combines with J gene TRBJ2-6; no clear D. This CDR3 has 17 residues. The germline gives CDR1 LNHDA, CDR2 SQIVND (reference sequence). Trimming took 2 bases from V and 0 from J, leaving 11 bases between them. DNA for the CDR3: TGTGCCAGTAGTATAACGCGTGTCTTCTCTGGGGCCAACGTCCTGACTTTC. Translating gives CASSITRVFSGANVLTF.

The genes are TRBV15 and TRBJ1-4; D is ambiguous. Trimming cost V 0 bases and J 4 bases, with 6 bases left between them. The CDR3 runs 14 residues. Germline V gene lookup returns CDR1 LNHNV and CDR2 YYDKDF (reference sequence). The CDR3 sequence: CATSRDRRNEKLFF. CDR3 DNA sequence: TGTGCCACCAGCAGAGATCGTCGTAATGAAAAACTGTTTTTT.

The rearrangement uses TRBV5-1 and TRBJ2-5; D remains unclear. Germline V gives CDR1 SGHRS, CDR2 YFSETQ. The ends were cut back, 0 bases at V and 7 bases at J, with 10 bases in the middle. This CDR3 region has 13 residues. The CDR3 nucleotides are TGCGCCAGCAGCTTGGGTGTAGTAACGACCCAGTACTTC. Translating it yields CASSLGVVTTQYF.